The entry below gives a single T cell receptor (beta chain) sequence along with its context. As yet, its antigen is unknown. This CDR3 has 15 amino acids. Germline values: CDR1 MDHEN, CDR2 SYDVKM. V lost 8 bases and J lost 3, with 19 bases in between. Profiling relied on immunoSEQ multiplex PCR, and the TCRdb table lists in-frame clones only, not all of them. In the table there are a few million clones, approximately 95% of which are singletons. These data belong to a study of shared clonotypes between healthy human individuals. Study-level points and caveats: Larger estimated richness was generally recorded for naive subsets relative to memory subsets.

Sequenced: naive CD4+ T cells from PBMCs. Subset described: CD45RA+ positively selected. This clonotype was obtained from a man younger than 35 in good health. Some clones in this sample may be carry-over from other donors' samples. The chain uses TRBV28 and TRBJ1-2; D possibly corresponds to TRBD1 (6 bases). The CDR3 DNA is TGTGCCAGCGCCCCGGGGGGCGAAGTTTACTATGGCTACACCTTC. It translates to CASAPGGEVYYGYTF.